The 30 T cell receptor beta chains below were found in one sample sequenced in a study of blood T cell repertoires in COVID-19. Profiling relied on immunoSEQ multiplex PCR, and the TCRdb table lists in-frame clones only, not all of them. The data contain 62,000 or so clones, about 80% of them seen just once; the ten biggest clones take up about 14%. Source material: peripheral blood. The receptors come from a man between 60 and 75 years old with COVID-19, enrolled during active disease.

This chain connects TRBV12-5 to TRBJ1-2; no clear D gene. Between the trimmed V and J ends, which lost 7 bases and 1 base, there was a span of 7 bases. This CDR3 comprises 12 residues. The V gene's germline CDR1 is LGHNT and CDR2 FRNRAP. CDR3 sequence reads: CASANSNYGYTF. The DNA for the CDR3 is TGTGCTAGTGCCAACAGTAACTATGGCTACACCTTC.

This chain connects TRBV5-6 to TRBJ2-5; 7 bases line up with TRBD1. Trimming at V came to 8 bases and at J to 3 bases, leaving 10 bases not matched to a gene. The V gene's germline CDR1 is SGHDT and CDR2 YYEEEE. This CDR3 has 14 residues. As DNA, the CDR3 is TGTGCCAGTGAAACGCTCGGGACAGAAGAGACCCAGTACTTC. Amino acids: CASETLGTEETQYF.

CDR3 bases: TGTGCCAGCAGCTTTCTCTCCCCCGGGGAGACCCAGTACTTC. Translating gives CASSFLSPGETQYF. The chain joins TRBV11-2 to TRBJ2-5, with unresolved D. Looked up from germline, CDR1 is SGHAT and CDR2 is FQNNGV. Trimming shortened V by 3 bases and J by 5 bases, and 13 bases separated the two germline ends. This CDR3 has 14 residues.

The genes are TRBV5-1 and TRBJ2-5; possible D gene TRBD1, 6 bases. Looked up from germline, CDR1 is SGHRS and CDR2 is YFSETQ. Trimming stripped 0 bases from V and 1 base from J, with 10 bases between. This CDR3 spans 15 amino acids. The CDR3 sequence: CASSLVAGAQETQYF. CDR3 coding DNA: TGCGCCAGCAGCTTGGTGGCAGGGGCCCAAGAGACCCAGTACTTC.

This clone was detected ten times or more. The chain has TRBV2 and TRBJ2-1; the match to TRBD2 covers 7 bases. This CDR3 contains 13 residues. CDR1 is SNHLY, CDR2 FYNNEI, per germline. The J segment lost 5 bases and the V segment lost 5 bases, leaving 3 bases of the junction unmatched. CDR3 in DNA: TGTGCCAGCAGTCTAGCGGCTGACAATGAGCAGTTCTTC. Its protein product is CASSLAADNEQFF.

DNA of the CDR3: TGTGCCAGTACCCCAGGGGGCAATCAGCCCCAGCATTTT. Translation: CASTPGGNQPQHF. J is TRBJ1-5 and V is TRBV6-5, with D maybe TRBD1 (6 bases). The germline V gene encodes CDR1 MNHEY and CDR2 SVGAGI. This CDR3 comprises 13 residues. With 9 bases removed from V and 2 bases from J, the gap between germline ends came to 11 bases.

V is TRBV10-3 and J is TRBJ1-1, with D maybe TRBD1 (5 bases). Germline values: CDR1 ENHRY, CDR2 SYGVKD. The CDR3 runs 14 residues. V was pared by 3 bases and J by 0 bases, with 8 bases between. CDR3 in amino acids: CAISERGMNTEAFF. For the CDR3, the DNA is TGTGCCATCAGTGAAAGGGGAATGAACACTGAAGCTTTCTTT.

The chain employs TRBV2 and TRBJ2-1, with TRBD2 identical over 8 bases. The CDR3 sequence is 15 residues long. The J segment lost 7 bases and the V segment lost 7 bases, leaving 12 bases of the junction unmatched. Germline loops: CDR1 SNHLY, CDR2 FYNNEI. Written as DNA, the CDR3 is TGTGCCAGCATACCGCTGGCGGGAGGCGATAATGAGCAGTTCTTC. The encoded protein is CASIPLAGGDNEQFF. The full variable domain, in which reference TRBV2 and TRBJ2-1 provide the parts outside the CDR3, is EPEVTQTPSHQVTQMGQEVILRCVPISNHLYFYWYRQILGQKVEFLVSFYNNEISEKSEIFDDQFSVERPDGSNFTLKIRSTKLEDSAMYFCASIPLAGGDNEQFFGPGTRLTVL.

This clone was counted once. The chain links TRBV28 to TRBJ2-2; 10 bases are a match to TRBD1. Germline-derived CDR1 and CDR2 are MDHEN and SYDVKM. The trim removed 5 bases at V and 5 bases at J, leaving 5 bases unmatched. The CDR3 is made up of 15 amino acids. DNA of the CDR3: TGTGCCAGCAGTCCTGGGGACAGGGGTACCGGGGAGCTGTTTTTT. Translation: CASSPGDRGTGELFF.

The CDR3 region has the DNA TGTGCCAGCAGTGAAGGTCCCAGGGGAACCTACGAGCAGTACTTC. It yields the protein CASSEGPRGTYEQYF. The gene calls are TRBV2 and TRBJ2-7, with D tentatively TRBD1 (6 bases). This CDR3 has 15 amino acids. V was trimmed by 1 base and J by 2 bases, leaving 12 bases between them. CDR1 and CDR2 (germline): SNHLY, FYNNEI.

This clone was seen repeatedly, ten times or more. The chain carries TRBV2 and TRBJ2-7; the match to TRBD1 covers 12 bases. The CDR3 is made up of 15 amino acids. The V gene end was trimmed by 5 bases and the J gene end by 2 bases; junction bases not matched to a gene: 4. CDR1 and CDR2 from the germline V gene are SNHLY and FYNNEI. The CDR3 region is CASSYRDRGPYEQYF. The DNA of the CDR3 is TGTGCCAGCAGTTACCGGGACAGGGGGCCCTACGAGCAGTACTTC.

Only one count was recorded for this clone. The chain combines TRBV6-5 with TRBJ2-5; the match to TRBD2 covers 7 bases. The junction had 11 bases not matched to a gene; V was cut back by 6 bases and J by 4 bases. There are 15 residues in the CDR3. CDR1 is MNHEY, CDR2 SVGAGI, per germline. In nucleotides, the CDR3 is TGTGCCAGCAGCTCGGGGGGTGTAGGGAGAGAGACCCAGTACTTC. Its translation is CASSSGGVGRETQYF.

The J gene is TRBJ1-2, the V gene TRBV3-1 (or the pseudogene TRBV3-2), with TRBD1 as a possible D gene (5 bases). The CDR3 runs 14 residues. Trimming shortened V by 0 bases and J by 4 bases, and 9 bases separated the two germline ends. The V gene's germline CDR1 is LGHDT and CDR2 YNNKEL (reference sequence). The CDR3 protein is CASSQEGGTYGYTF. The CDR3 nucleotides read TGTGCCAGCAGCCAAGAAGGCGGGACCTATGGCTACACCTTC.

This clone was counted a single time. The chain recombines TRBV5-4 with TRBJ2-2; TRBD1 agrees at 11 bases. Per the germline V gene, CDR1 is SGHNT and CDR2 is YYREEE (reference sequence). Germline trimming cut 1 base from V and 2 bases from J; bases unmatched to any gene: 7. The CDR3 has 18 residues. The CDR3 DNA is TGTGCCAGCAGCTTGCGGACAGGGGGCGCATTCAACACCGGGGAGCTGTTTTTT. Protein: CASSLRTGGAFNTGELFF. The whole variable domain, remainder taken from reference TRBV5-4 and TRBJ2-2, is ETGVTQSPTHLIKTRGQQVTLRCSSQSGHNTVSWYQQALGQGPQFIFQYYREEENGRGNFPPRFSGLQFPNYSSELNVNALELDDSALYLCASSLRTGGAFNTGELFFGEGSRLTVL.

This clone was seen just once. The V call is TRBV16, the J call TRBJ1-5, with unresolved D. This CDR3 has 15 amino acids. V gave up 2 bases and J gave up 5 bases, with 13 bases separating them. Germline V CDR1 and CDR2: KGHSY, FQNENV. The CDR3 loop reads CASSQVLVVDQPQHF. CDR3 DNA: TGTGCCAGCAGCCAAGTCCTCGTCGTTGATCAGCCCCAGCATTTT.

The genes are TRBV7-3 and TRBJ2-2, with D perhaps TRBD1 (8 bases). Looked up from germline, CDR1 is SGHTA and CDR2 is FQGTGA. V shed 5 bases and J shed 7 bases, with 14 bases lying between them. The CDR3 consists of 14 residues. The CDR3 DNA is TGTGCCAGCAGCCCCACAGGGGGGGGCGGGGAGCTGTTTTTT. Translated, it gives CASSPTGGGGELFF.

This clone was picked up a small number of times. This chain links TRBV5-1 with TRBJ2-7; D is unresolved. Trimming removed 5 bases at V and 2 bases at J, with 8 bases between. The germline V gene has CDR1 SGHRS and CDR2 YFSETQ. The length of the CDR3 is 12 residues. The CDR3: CASSTSPYEQYF. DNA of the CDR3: TGCGCCAGCAGTACTTCCCCCTACGAGCAGTACTTC.

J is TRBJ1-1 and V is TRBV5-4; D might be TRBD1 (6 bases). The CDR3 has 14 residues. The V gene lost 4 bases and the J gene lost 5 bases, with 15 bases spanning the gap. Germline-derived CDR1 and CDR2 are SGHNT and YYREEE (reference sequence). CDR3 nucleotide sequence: TGTGCCAGCAGCCACAGGGATTTTTTGACTGAAGCTTTCTTT. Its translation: CASSHRDFLTEAFF.

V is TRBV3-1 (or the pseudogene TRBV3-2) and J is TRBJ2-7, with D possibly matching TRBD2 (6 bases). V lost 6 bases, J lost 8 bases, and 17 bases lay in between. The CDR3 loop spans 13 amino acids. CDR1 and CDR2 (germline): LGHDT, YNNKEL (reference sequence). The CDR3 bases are TGTGCCAGCAGACCCACCCCCGGGGGTCAGCAGTACTTC. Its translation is CASRPTPGGQQYF.

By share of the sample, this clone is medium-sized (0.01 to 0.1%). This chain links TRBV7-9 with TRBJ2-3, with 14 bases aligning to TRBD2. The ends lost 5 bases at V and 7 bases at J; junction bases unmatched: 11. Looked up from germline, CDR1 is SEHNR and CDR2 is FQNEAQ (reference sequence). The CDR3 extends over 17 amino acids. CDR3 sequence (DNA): TGTGCCAGCAGCCCTAGTGTTGGGACTAGCGGGAGTAATACGCAGTATTTT. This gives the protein CASSPSVGTSGSNTQYF.

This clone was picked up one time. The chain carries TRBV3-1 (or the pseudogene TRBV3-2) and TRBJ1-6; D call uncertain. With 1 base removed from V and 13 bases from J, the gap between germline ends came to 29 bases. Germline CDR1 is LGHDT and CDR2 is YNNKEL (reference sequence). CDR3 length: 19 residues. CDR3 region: CASSQVRPSTALVFVPLHF. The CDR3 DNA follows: TGTGCCAGCAGCCAAGTCAGGCCTTCGACGGCTCTGGTGTTTGTCCCCCTCCACTTT.

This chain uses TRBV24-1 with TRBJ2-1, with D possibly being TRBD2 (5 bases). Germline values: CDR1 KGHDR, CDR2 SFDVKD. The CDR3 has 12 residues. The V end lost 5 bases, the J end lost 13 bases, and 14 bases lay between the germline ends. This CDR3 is CATSVTDYVQFF. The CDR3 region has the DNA TGTGCCACCAGTGTGACCGACTACGTCCAGTTCTTC.

CDR3 sequence reads: CASSLGAAGRTNEQFF. The CDR3 nucleotides are TGTGCCAGCAGCTTAGGGGCAGCGGGACGAACAAATGAGCAGTTCTTC. The V gene is TRBV7-2, the J gene TRBJ2-1; 7 bases are shared with TRBD2. V gave up 1 base and J gave up 7 bases; unmatched junction bases: 10. The CDR3 loop spans 16 amino acids. Germline-derived CDR1 and CDR2 are SGHTA and FQGNSA.

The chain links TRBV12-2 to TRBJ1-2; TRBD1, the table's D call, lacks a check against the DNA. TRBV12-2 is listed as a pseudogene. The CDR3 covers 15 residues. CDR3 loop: CASRLARGGAYGYTF. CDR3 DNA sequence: TGTGCAAGTCGCTTAGCGAGAGGGGGCGCCTATGGCTACACCTTC.

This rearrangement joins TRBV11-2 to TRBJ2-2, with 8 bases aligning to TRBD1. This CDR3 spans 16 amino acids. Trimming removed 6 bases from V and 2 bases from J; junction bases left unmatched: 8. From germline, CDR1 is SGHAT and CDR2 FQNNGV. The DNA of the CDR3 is TGTGCCAGCAGTCGGATAGGACAGGGAAACACCGGGGAGCTGTTTTTT. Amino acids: CASSRIGQGNTGELFF. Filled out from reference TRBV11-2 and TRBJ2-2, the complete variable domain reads EAGVAQSPRYKIIEKRQSVAFWCNPISGHATLYWYQQILGQGPKLLIQFQNNGVVDDSQLPKDRFSAERLKGVDSTLKIQPAKLEDSAVYLCASSRIGQGNTGELFFGEGSRLTVL.

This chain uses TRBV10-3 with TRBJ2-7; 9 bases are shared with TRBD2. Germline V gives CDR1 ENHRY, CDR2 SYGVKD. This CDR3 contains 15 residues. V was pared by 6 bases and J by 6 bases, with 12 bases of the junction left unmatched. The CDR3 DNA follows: TGTGCCATCAGGGGAGCGGGGGGCCTCAGAGTCGAGCAGTACTTC. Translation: CAIRGAGGLRVEQYF.

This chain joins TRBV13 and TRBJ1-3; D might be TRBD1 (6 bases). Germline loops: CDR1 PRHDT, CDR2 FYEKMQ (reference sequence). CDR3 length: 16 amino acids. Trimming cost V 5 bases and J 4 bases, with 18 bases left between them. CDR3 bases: TGTGCCAGCAGCCAACACCTCAGGGGCTCAGGAAACACCATATATTTT. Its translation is CASSQHLRGSGNTIYF.

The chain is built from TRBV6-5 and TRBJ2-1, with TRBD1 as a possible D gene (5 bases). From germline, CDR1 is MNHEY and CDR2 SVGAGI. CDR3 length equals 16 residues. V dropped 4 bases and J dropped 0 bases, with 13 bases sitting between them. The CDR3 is CASSFPGQRSYNEQFF. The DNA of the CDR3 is TGTGCCAGCAGTTTCCCCGGACAACGCTCCTACAATGAGCAGTTCTTC.

CDR3 region: CASSLTPSGTDTQYF. CDR3 bases: TGCGCCAGCAGCTTGACGCCTAGCGGCACAGATACGCAGTATTTT. The V gene is TRBV5-1, the J gene TRBJ2-3; D perhaps matches TRBD2 (6 bases). Germline values: CDR1 SGHRS, CDR2 YFSETQ. V was clipped by 1 base and J by 1 base, with 10 bases between them. CDR3 size: 15 residues.

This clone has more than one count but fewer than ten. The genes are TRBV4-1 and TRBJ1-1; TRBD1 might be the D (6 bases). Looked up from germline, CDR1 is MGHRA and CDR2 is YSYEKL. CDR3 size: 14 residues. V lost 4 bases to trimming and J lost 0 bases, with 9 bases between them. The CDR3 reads CASSPGALNTEAFF. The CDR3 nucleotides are TGCGCCAGCAGCCCAGGGGCCTTGAACACTGAAGCTTTCTTT.